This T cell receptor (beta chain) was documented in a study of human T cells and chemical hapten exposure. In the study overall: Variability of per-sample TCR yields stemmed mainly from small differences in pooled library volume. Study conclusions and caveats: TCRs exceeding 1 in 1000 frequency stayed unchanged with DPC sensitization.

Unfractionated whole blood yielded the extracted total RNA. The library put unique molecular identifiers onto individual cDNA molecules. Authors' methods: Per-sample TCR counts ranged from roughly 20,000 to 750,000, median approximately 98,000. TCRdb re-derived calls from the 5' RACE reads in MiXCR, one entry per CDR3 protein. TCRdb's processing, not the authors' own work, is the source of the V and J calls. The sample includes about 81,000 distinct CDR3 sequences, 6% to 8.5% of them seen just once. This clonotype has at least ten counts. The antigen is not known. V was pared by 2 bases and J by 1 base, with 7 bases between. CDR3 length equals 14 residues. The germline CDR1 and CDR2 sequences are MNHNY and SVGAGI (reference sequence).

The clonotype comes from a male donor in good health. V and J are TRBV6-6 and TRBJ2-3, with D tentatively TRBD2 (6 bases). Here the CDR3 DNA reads TGTGCCAGCAGTTACGGCGGGGGCACAGATACGCAGTATTTT. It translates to CASSYGGGTDTQYF.